This T cell receptor (beta chain) was sequenced in a study of T cell responses to AZD1222 COVID-19 vaccine. Pooled in the analysis were second doses at about 4 or about 12 weeks. The CDR3 runs 12 residues. V dropped 5 bases and J dropped 7 bases, with 9 bases sitting between them. Regarding the study as a whole: Donors, mostly white British, included more females; clonal diversity was possibly underestimated. Vaccination with two AZD1222 doses was followed by a rise in Spike-specific TCR breadth and depth.

Generated by immunoSEQ multiplex PCR, the TCRdb table keeps only in-frame clones and is missing some. Found here are about 82,000 clones, 83% of them singletons; the top ten hold approximately 1.4%. Notes on this clone: Antigen unknown.

The chain couples TRBV12-3 or TRBV12-4 to TRBJ1-5; D is unclear. This sequence originates from an adult who received the AZD1222 COVID-19 vaccine. The specimen was peripheral blood, collected 28 days after the second AZD1222 dose. CDR3 residues: CASSLPGQPQHF. The CDR3 DNA is TGTGCCAGCAGTCTCCCGGGGCAGCCCCAGCATTTT.